The clone carrying this T cell receptor (beta chain) was observed a few times. The data originate from a study of T cell changes during pregnancy in multiple sclerosis. Method: immunoSEQ multiplex PCR; TCRdb's copy keeps in-frame clones and lacks some. The data contain under 95,000 clones, 90% to 95% of them singletons. The TCR originated in a female donor in good health, enrolled as a control in a pregnancy study. Sample: peripheral blood, taken after pregnancy.

Written as DNA, the CDR3 is TGTGCCAGCACCTACAAGGGGTTCTCCTATAATTCACCCCTCCACTTT. Its translation is CASTYKGFSYNSPLHF. The V gene is TRBV6-6, the J gene TRBJ1-6; D is possibly TRBD1 (5 bases). Germline assignment: CDR1 MNHNY and CDR2 SVGAGI (reference sequence). The CDR3 runs 16 residues. The V gene lost 7 bases and the J gene lost 0 bases, with 13 bases spanning the gap.